This entry describes one T cell receptor (beta chain). TCRdb reprocessed the 5' RACE reads, keeping one entry per CDR3 protein, no DNA. The sample holds around 470,000 distinct CDR3 sequences. The source of the sample is a study of T cells expressing NK-cell markers. The sequenced sample consisted of blood T cells: a sorted CD56 or NKG2C T cell subset, CD4+ or CD8+ T cells, or bulk PBMC T cells (not recorded which). The source is a woman aged 50 to 60 in good health.

This CDR3 reads CASSRDGSNNEQFF. This sequence joins TRBV5-1 and TRBJ2-1. The CDR3 totals 14 residues. The germline gives CDR1 SGHRS, CDR2 YFSETQ.